A single sample is the source of the 18 T cell receptor beta chains below, sequenced in a study of regulatory T cells in long-lasting Graves disease. Libraries of TCR beta came from iRepertoire HTBI primers plus Arm-PCR of CDR3 regions. TCRdb re-derived calls from the multiplex PCR reads in MiXCR, one entry per CDR3 protein. Counted here are 300,000 to 500,000 distinct CDR3 sequences, about 20% occurring once; the ten biggest clones make up 20%. Time point in this sample: persistent/refractory GD, antithyroid drugs over 5 years with positive TRAb. With RNA extracted from PBMCs as input, the TCR library was made. The sample consisted of peripheral blood mononuclear cells (PBMCs), taken when the disease was refractory, from a patient treated with antithyroid drugs. The receptors were gathered from a female donor with Graves disease.

This clonotype was picked up a small number of times. The junction shows a germline mismatch at one end, possibly a read error. The gene calls are TRBV5-1 and TRBJ2-2, with a weak D call TRBD2 (6 bases). From germline, CDR1 is SGHRS and CDR2 YFSETQ. This CDR3 comprises 16 residues. This chain's CDR3 is CASSLVAREITGELFF. The CDR3 DNA sequence: TGTGCCAGCAGCTTGGTAGCCCGGGAGATCACCGGGGAGCTGTTTTTT.

A word on this clonotype: One end of the junction fails to match germline, which may point to a read error. V gene TRBV7-2 combines with J gene TRBJ2-7, with D perhaps matching TRBD2 (7 bases). Germline values: CDR1 SGHTA, CDR2 FQGNSA. The CDR3 is 14 residues long. The DNA for the CDR3 is TGCGCCAGCAGCTTCCAGGGGACTACCTACGAGCAGTACTTC. Translating it yields CASSFQGTTYEQYF. The full variable domain, rest sourced from reference TRBV7-2 and TRBJ2-7, is GAGVSQSPSNKVTEKGKDVELRCDPISGHTALYWYRQSLGQGLEFLIYFQGNSAPDKSGLPSDRFSAERTGGSVSTLTIQRTQQEDSAVYLCASSFQGTTYEQYFGPGTRLTVT.

The chain couples TRBV15 to TRBJ1-2; no reliable D call. The ends were cut back, 0 bases at V and 8 bases at J, with 13 bases in the middle. This CDR3 is 14 amino acids long. CDR1 is LNHNV, CDR2 YYDKDF, per germline (reference sequence). CDR3 sequence (DNA): TGTGCCACCAGCAGAGATCGAGACTGGAGGGGCTACACCTTC. Protein sequence: CATSRDRDWRGYTF.

This clonotype was counted at least ten times. The chain recombines TRBV6-2 or TRBV6-3 with TRBJ2-7; D remains unclear. The germline V and J ends were trimmed by 7 bases and 6 bases, with 19 bases remaining between them. Germline values: CDR1 MNHEY, CDR2 SVGEGT. The CDR3 consists of 14 residues. The CDR3 bases are TGTGCCAGCACTACCTCGGCCCTGTCTTTCGAGCAGTACTTC. Translated: CASTTSALSFEQYF.

This chain connects TRBV7-2 to TRBJ1-3; D possibly corresponds to TRBD1 (5 bases). Trimming took off 1 base at V and 0 bases at J, with 10 bases between the two ends. The CDR3 is made up of 16 amino acids. The V gene's germline CDR1 is SGHTA and CDR2 FQGNSA. The CDR3 sequence: CASSLGAGLSGNTIYF. The CDR3 DNA is TGTGCCAGCAGCTTAGGGGCAGGGCTCTCTGGAAACACCATATATTTT.

This clonotype was seen repeatedly, ten times or more. J is TRBJ1-1 and V is TRBV6-2 or TRBV6-3; TRBD1 matches 9 bases. V was pared by 2 bases and J by 5 bases, with 6 bases of the junction left unmatched. The CDR3 spans 15 residues. Germline CDR1 and CDR2: MNHEY and SVGEGT. Here the CDR3 DNA reads TGTGCCAGCAGTTACCGGACAGGGGTGCGGACTGAAGCTTTCTTT. This encodes CASSYRTGVRTEAFF.

This clonotype was detected ten times or more. The CDR3 sequence: CASREPGLMYQETQYF. CDR3 nucleotides: TGTGCCAGCAGAGAACCGGGACTCATGTACCAAGAGACCCAGTACTTC. The chain employs TRBV2 and TRBJ2-5, with D possibly matching TRBD2 (6 bases). Germline CDR1 and CDR2: SNHLY and FYNNEI. The CDR3 totals 16 residues. Trimming pared 6 bases from V and 0 bases from J, leaving 17 bases between.

This clonotype was observed a handful of times. The chain links TRBV6-2 or TRBV6-3 to TRBJ2-7, with TRBD2 identical over 10 bases. V was pared by 2 bases and J by 4 bases, with 11 bases of the junction left unmatched. This CDR3 has 17 residues. Germline values: CDR1 MNHEY, CDR2 SVGEGT. The CDR3 bases are TGTGCCAGCAGTTACGAAAGTTCCCTAGCGGGAGTTTACGAGCAGTACTTC. This sequence encodes CASSYESSLAGVYEQYF.

In this sample, this clonotype turned up many times. CDR3 protein: CASSKQGAFTGELFF. CDR3 nucleotides: TGTGCCAGCAGCAAACAGGGGGCCTTTACCGGGGAGCTGTTTTTT. The chain has TRBV12-3 or TRBV12-4 and TRBJ2-2, with 9 nucleotides matching TRBD1. The CDR3 loop spans 15 amino acids. Trimming at V came to 6 bases and at J to 5 bases, leaving 7 bases not matched to a gene.

The table lists this clonotype with a few counts. At one end, the junction sequence differs from germline, possibly due to a read error. The V and J genes are TRBV28 and TRBJ1-4; 8 positions agree with TRBD1. The CDR3 is made up of 14 amino acids. Germline V gene sequence: CDR1 MDHEN, CDR2 SYDVKM. The CDR3 loop reads CASSADRGNEELFF. In DNA, the CDR3 is TGTGCCAGCAGCGCAGACAGGGGCAATGAAGAACTGTTTTTT. The full variable domain, in which reference TRBV28 and TRBJ1-4 provide the parts outside the CDR3, is DVKVTQSSRYLVKRTGEKVFLECVQDMDHENMFWYRQDPGLGLRLIYFSYDVKMKEKGDIPEGYSVSREKKERFSLILESASTNQTSMYLCASSADRGNEELFFGSGTQLSVL.

This clonotype was recorded many times. The J gene is TRBJ1-6, the V gene TRBV27; D not resolved. CDR3 length: 14 residues. Germline loops: CDR1 MNHEY, CDR2 SMNVEV (reference sequence). The V end lost 3 bases, the J end lost 10 bases, and 13 bases lay between the germline ends. The CDR3 coding sequence is TGTGCCAGCAGTTTTAGCCTTGAGTCCTCACCCCTCCACTTT. Translated, it gives CASSFSLESSPLHF.

This clonotype was found a few times. V is TRBV10-1 and J is TRBJ2-1, with 9 positions matching TRBD2. The CDR3 runs 16 residues. Germline CDR1 and CDR2: WNHNN and SYGVQD (reference sequence). The V and J ends lost 6 bases and 4 bases, in that order; junction bases with no gene match: 10. The CDR3 bases are TGCGCCAGCAGCGGAGATAGGCTAGCGGGGTACAATGAGCAGTTCTTC. It is translated as CASSGDRLAGYNEQFF.

There are many counts of this clonotype. CDR3 sequence (DNA): TGTGCCAGCAGTACGGGACGGACGACAGGCGAGCAGTACTTC. Translated, it gives CASSTGRTTGEQYF. The gene calls are TRBV12-3 or TRBV12-4 and TRBJ2-7; D perhaps matches TRBD1 (6 bases). This CDR3 contains 14 residues. V lost 5 bases and J lost 6, with 17 bases in between.

V gene TRBV27 combines with J gene TRBJ2-7; 11 bases are shared with TRBD2. The CDR3 spans 14 residues. CDR1 MNHEY and CDR2 SMNVEV come from the germline V gene (reference sequence). With V trimmed by 5 bases and J by 4 bases, 4 bases remained unmatched. CDR3 loop: CASSALAGEYEQYF. Written as DNA, the CDR3 is TGTGCCAGCAGTGCACTAGCGGGAGAATACGAGCAGTACTTC.

The table lists this clonotype with a few counts. V is TRBV20-1 and J is TRBJ2-1; D is undetermined. CDR1 and CDR2 from the germline V gene are DFQATT and SNEGSKA (reference sequence). V was trimmed by 3 bases and J by 5 bases, leaving 8 bases between them. CDR3 length equals 12 residues. The CDR3 loop is CSASGLDNEQFF. The CDR3 nucleotides read TGCAGTGCTAGCGGGTTGGACAATGAGCAGTTCTTC.

This clonotype was recorded many times. V usage is TRBV28 and J usage is TRBJ2-5; 7 bases agree with TRBD1. The CDR3 contains 14 residues. Losses at the gene ends were 7 bases for V and 4 bases for J; bases not matched to a gene: 9. Germline V CDR1 and CDR2: MDHEN, SYDVKM. The CDR3 sequence: CASKFQGEGETQYF. The CDR3 bases are TGTGCCAGCAAATTTCAGGGGGAAGGAGAGACCCAGTACTTC. The whole variable domain, remainder taken from reference TRBV28 and TRBJ2-5, is DVKVTQSSRYLVKRTGEKVFLECVQDMDHENMFWYRQDPGLGLRLIYFSYDVKMKEKGDIPEGYSVSREKKERFSLILESASTNQTSMYLCASKFQGEGETQYFGPGTRLLVL.

Of note for this clonotype: Germline and junction disagree at one end, which may indicate a read error. V is TRBV28 and J is TRBJ2-6; D perhaps matches TRBD2 (6 bases). The CDR3 runs to 16 residues. CDR1 is MDHEN, CDR2 SYDVKM, per germline. Here the CDR3 reads CASSSPRDSGDNVLTF. CDR3 bases: TGTGCCAGCAGTTCCCCGAGGGACTCTGGGGACAACGTCCTGACTTTC.

This clonotype has ten or more counts. This chain joins TRBV2 and TRBJ1-5; TRBD1 aligns across 11 bases. The CDR3 covers 11 residues. Losses at the gene ends were 6 bases for V and 16 bases for J; bases not matched to a gene: 5. The V gene's germline CDR1 is SNHLY and CDR2 FYNNEI. CDR3 region: CASRGQGEHHF. The CDR3 coding sequence is TGTGCCAGCAGGGGACAGGGGGAGCATCATTTT. Variable domain in full (rest from reference TRBV2 and TRBJ1-5): EPEVTQTPSHQVTQMGQEVILRCVPISNHLYFYWYRQILGQKVEFLVSFYNNEISEKSEIFDDQFSVERPDGSNFTLKIRSTKLEDSAMYFCASRGQGEHHFGDGTRLSIL.